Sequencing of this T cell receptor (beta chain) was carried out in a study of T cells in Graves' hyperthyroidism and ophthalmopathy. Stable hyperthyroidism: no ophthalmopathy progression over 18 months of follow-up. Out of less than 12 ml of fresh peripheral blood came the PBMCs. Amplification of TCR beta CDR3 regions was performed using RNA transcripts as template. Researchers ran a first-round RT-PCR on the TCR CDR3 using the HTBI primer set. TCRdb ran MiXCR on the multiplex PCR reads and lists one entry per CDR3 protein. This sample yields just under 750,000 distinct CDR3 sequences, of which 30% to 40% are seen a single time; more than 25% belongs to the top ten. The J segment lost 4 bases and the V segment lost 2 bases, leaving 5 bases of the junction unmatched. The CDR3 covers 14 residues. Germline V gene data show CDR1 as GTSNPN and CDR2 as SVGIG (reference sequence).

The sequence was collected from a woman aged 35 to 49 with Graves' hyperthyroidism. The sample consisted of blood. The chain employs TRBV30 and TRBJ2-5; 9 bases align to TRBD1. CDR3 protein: CAWSTGGFRETQYF. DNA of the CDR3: TGTGCCTGGAGTACAGGGGGCTTTAGAGAGACCCAGTACTTC.